This T cell receptor beta chain came from a study of blood T cell repertoires in COVID-19. Overall study: The study drew acute and convalescent COVID-19 samples from the United States, Italy and Spain. PBMCs, B-cell-depleted T cells, or T cells provided the cDNA or gDNA that made up the material.

One Seattle source followed patients from active infection through their disease course. Original data processing: From reference gene primer amplification, estimates of nucleated cell counts were derived. The protocol was immunoSEQ multiplex PCR, while the TCRdb copy is restricted to in-frame clones and leaves out a portion. V and J calls and clone size are those listed in that table; D and trimming were worked out from the DNA. The sample records about 210,000 clones, around 85% being singletons. CDR1 is SGHVS, CDR2 FQNEAQ, per germline. V was pared by 5 bases and J by 7 bases, with 8 bases of the junction left unmatched. This CDR3 region has 14 residues.

Material: peripheral blood. The chain combines TRBV7-8 with TRBJ2-1; 7 bases agree with TRBD1. This TCR derives from a man aged 50-60 years with COVID-19, enrolled during active disease. The CDR3 loop is CASSLGQTVNEQFF. The CDR3 coding sequence is TGTGCCAGCAGCCTGGGACAGACGGTTAATGAGCAGTTCTTC.